This passage covers 22 T cell receptor beta chains from one sample sequenced in a study of Ad26.COV2.S vaccination and SARS-CoV-2 variants. TCRdb's copy holds only in-frame clones and misses some; the assay was immunoSEQ multiplex PCR. The sample contains about 94,000 clones, 82% of which appear only once. The sequencing here drew on peripheral blood, taken after recovery from COVID-19. The source is a human donor who had recovered from COVID-19.

CDR3 nucleotides: TGTGCCAGCAGTGAACTGCTCGAGCAGTTCTTC. Amino acid sequence: CASSELLEQFF. This chain links TRBV25-1 with TRBJ2-1; D gene unclear. The CDR3 runs to 11 residues. From germline, CDR1 is MGHDK and CDR2 SYGVNS. Deletions cut 2 bases from V and 10 bases from J, with 6 bases between. Full variable domain (remainder filled in from reference TRBV25-1 and TRBJ2-1): EADIYQTPRYLVIGTGKKITLECSQTMGHDKMYWYQQDPGMELHLIHYSYGVNSTEKGDLSSESTVSRIRTEHFPLTLESARPSHTSQYLCASSELLEQFFGPGTRLTVL.

This clone has a single count. This chain uses TRBV5-4 with TRBJ2-1, with 9 positions matching TRBD2. CDR1 and CDR2 from the germline V gene are SGHNT and YYREEE (reference sequence). Trimming at V came to 6 bases and at J to 0 bases, leaving 10 bases not matched to a gene. The CDR3 is 17 residues long. The CDR3 region is CASINRKAGGSYNEQFF. CDR3 sequence (DNA): TGTGCCAGCATAAACCGAAAAGCGGGAGGCTCCTACAATGAGCAGTTCTTC.

This clone was picked up one time. This rearrangement joins TRBV3-1 (or the pseudogene TRBV3-2) to TRBJ2-5; TRBD2 is a possible D gene (5 bases). CDR3 length: 12 amino acids. CDR1 is LGHDT, CDR2 YNNKEL, per germline (reference sequence). Deletions cut 5 bases from V and 4 bases from J, with 8 bases between. As DNA, the CDR3 is TGTGCCAGCAGCTACGAGGGAGAGACCCAGTACTTC. Its protein product is CASSYEGETQYF.

The chain couples TRBV10-2 to TRBJ2-3; no clear D. The germline V and J ends were trimmed by 6 bases and 2 bases, with 3 bases remaining between them. There are 11 residues in the CDR3. Germline values: CDR1 WSHSY, CDR2 SAAADI. This chain's CDR3 is CASSNTDTQYF. CDR3 coding DNA: TGCGCCAGCAGCAACACAGATACGCAGTATTTT.

The rearrangement joins TRBV19 to TRBJ2-1; 9 bases fit TRBD2. Germline lookup yields CDR1 LNHDA and CDR2 SQIVND (reference sequence). Germline trimming cut 6 bases from V and 2 bases from J; bases unmatched to any gene: 5. The CDR3 is 15 residues long. CDR3 in amino acids: CASSGVAGAYNEQFF. CDR3 sequence (DNA): TGTGCCAGTAGCGGAGTAGCGGGGGCCTACAATGAGCAGTTCTTC. The full variable domain, in which reference TRBV19 and TRBJ2-1 provide the parts outside the CDR3, is DGGITQSPKYLFRKEGQNVTLSCEQNLNHDAMYWYRQDPGQGLRLIYYSQIVNDFQKGDIAEGYSVSREKKESFPLTVTSAQKNPTAFYLCASSGVAGAYNEQFFGPGTRLTVL.

This sequence joins TRBV28 and TRBJ1-2; 11 bases are a match to TRBD1. Looked up from germline, CDR1 is MDHEN and CDR2 is SYDVKM. V was pared by 3 bases and J by 8 bases, with 8 bases of the junction left unmatched. The CDR3 length is 15 residues. The CDR3 protein is CASSLSPGQGEGYTF. The CDR3 DNA reads as TGTGCCAGCAGTTTGTCCCCGGGACAGGGGGAGGGCTACACCTTC.

The chain recombines TRBV6-2 or TRBV6-3 with TRBJ1-1; D remains ambiguous. Germline V gene lookup returns CDR1 MNHEY and CDR2 SVGEGT. The ends were cut back, 0 bases at V and 1 base at J, with 15 bases in the middle. The CDR3 is made up of 17 amino acids. CDR3 in DNA: TGTGCCAGCAGTTACTCCCCGTTGGTGTATCAGAACACTGAAGCTTTCTTT. It codes for CASSYSPLVYQNTEAFF.

The genes are TRBV6-5 and TRBJ1-2; 7 bases are shared with TRBD1. The germline V gene encodes CDR1 MNHEY and CDR2 SVGAGI. V shed 5 bases, J shed 8 bases, and the junction held 11 bases outside the gene matches. There are 14 residues in the CDR3. CDR3: CASSPSRQGEGYTF. For the CDR3, the DNA is TGTGCCAGCAGTCCGAGCCGACAGGGCGAGGGCTACACCTTC.

Remarks on this clone: A much larger clone lies a single base off, so this may be a read error. The genes are TRBV28 and TRBJ1-1; unclear D gene. This CDR3 has 12 amino acids. CDR1 is MDHEN, CDR2 SYDVKM, per germline. V was shortened by 11 bases and J by 1 base, with 11 bases between the two germline ends. This chain's CDR3 is CAGGVGNTEAFF. CDR3 DNA: TGTGCCGGCGGCGTCGGGAACACTGAAGCTTTCTTT.

The CDR3 loop reads CASSLVGSPLSLPNNEQFF. Written as DNA, the CDR3 is TGTGCCAGCAGTTTAGTGGGCAGCCCGCTTTCCCTGCCGAACAATGAGCAGTTCTTC. The chain employs TRBV27 and TRBJ2-1; no clear D. The CDR3 is 19 residues long. Trimming pared 2 bases from V and 5 bases from J, leaving 25 bases between. In germline, CDR1 is MNHEY, CDR2 SMNVEV (reference sequence).

This clone was seen a single time. This sequence joins TRBV7-3 and TRBJ2-7; 12 bases are a match to TRBD1. This CDR3 comprises 16 residues. V was pared by 1 base and J by 5 bases, with 6 bases of the junction left unmatched. Germline lookup yields CDR1 SGHTA and CDR2 FQGTGA. The CDR3 spells CASSLRGTGGSDEQYF. CDR3 DNA: TGTGCCAGCAGCTTAAGAGGGACAGGGGGCAGCGACGAGCAGTACTTC. Combining the CDR3 with reference TRBV7-3 and TRBJ2-7 gives the whole variable domain GAGVSQTPSNKVTEKGKYVELRCDPISGHTALYWYRQSLGQGPEFLIYFQGTGAADDSGLPNDRFFAVRPEGSVSTLKIQRTERGDSAVYLCASSLRGTGGSDEQYFGPGTRLTVT.

This chain links TRBV5-1 with TRBJ1-3; D uncertain. V lost 3 bases to trimming and J lost 0 bases, with 22 bases between them. The CDR3 is 19 residues long. Germline V gene sequence: CDR1 SGHRS, CDR2 YFSETQ. The CDR3 protein is CASSSMPGSLGNSGNTIYF. In nucleotides, the CDR3 is TGCGCCAGCAGCTCAATGCCGGGGTCCCTTGGGAACTCTGGAAACACCATATATTTT.

V usage is TRBV19 and J usage is TRBJ1-5, with D perhaps TRBD1 (6 bases). Germline values: CDR1 LNHDA, CDR2 SQIVND (reference sequence). This CDR3 has 17 amino acids. V was clipped by 5 bases and J by 6 bases, with 23 bases between them. The CDR3 DNA follows: TGTGCCAGTAGTGCTTGGAGGTCAGGGGCATACGGTCAGCCCCAGCATTTT. Translated, it gives CASSAWRSGAYGQPQHF.

CDR3 nucleotide sequence: TGCGCCAGCAGCCAAAACACCGGGGAGCTGTTTTTT. Its translation is CASSQNTGELFF. This chain links TRBV4-1 with TRBJ2-2; D call uncertain. Trimming shortened V by 2 bases and J by 2 bases, and 0 bases separated the two germline ends. The CDR3 contains 12 residues. Germline-derived CDR1 and CDR2 are MGHRA and YSYEKL.

This clone was seen a single time. The chain recombines TRBV7-2 with TRBJ2-1; 8 bases agree with TRBD2. In germline, CDR1 is SGHTA, CDR2 FQGNSA. This CDR3 contains 15 residues. Trimming cost V 2 bases and J 8 bases; bases outside gene matches: 8. The CDR3 here is CASSLSGSNVDEQFF. CDR3 in DNA: TGTGCCAGCAGCTTAAGCGGGAGCAACGTGGATGAGCAGTTCTTC.

The V call is TRBV7-9, the J call TRBJ1-4; D gene ambiguous. Trimming took off 2 bases at V and 5 bases at J, with 12 bases between the two ends. This CDR3 comprises 15 residues. Per germline, CDR1 SEHNR and CDR2 FQNEAQ (reference sequence). The CDR3 bases are TGTGCCAGCAGCTTACCCCACGGGAGAAATGAAAAACTGTTTTTT. It translates to CASSLPHGRNEKLFF.

In its sample, this clone was seen once. V usage is TRBV2 and J usage is TRBJ2-5; the D is unclear. This CDR3 spans 13 amino acids. CDR1 is SNHLY and CDR2 is FYNNEI in the germline V gene. V was pared by 8 bases and J by 2 bases, with 12 bases between. The CDR3 here is CASSGVIQETQYF. The CDR3 bases are TGTGCCAGCTCGGGTGTGATTCAAGAGACCCAGTACTTC. Drawing the rest from reference TRBV2 and TRBJ2-5, the complete variable domain is EPEVTQTPSHQVTQMGQEVILRCVPISNHLYFYWYRQILGQKVEFLVSFYNNEISEKSEIFDDQFSVERPDGSNFTLKIRSTKLEDSAMYFCASSGVIQETQYFGPGTRLLVL.

The chain employs TRBV24-1 and TRBJ2-7, with 9 bases lining up with TRBD2. V lost 2 bases to trimming and J lost 6 bases; unmatched junction nucleotides: 7. This CDR3 is built from 15 residues. Germline CDR1 reads KGHDR; CDR2 reads SFDVKD. The CDR3 spells CATSDWLAGVGEQYF. CDR3 DNA sequence: TGTGCCACCAGTGATTGGTTAGCGGGAGTCGGCGAGCAGTACTTC.

V is TRBV7-6 and J is TRBJ2-5; D is possibly TRBD2 (6 bases). CDR1 is SGHVS, CDR2 FNYEAQ, per germline. The CDR3 contains 14 residues. V lost 5 bases, J lost 5 bases, and 15 bases lay in between. Here the CDR3 reads CASSPLALSETQYF. CDR3 sequence (DNA): TGTGCCAGCAGCCCACTAGCCTTGTCGGAGACCCAGTACTTC.

The V and J genes are TRBV11-3 and TRBJ2-7; D unclear. V was clipped by 0 bases and J by 0 bases, with 9 bases between them. Germline CDR1 reads SGHNT; CDR2 reads YENEEA. The CDR3 consists of 15 residues. The CDR3 region is CASSLDRFDSYEQYF. In nucleotides, the CDR3 is TGTGCCAGCAGCTTAGACCGCTTCGACTCCTACGAGCAGTACTTC.

The V gene is TRBV18, the J gene TRBJ2-6; perhaps TRBD2 as D (5 bases). Germline V gene sequence: CDR1 KGHSH, CDR2 LQKENI. V was shortened by 3 bases and J by 0 bases, with 12 bases between the two germline ends. The CDR3 length is 17 residues. CDR3 amino acids: CASSPLPRDSGANVLTF. The CDR3 DNA is TGTGCCAGCTCACCCCTGCCACGGGACTCTGGGGCCAACGTCCTGACTTTC.

The sample holds a few counts of this clone. The chain employs TRBV6-2 or TRBV6-3 and TRBJ1-1; D not certain. The CDR3 has 12 residues. CDR1 is MNHEY and CDR2 is SVGEGT in the germline V gene. V lost 7 bases to trimming and J lost 11 bases, with 17 bases between them. In DNA form, the CDR3 reads TGTGCCAGCACCCCGGGGAGGAGGCTCGCTTTCTTT. Its protein is CASTPGRRLAFF.